This T cell receptor beta chain was captured in a study of cytomegalovirus exposure and HLA in healthy donors. Germline trimming cut 7 bases from V and 2 bases from J; bases unmatched to any gene: 9. Germline CDR1 and CDR2: MGHDK and SYGVNS. The CDR3 runs 17 residues. With respect to this clone: Antigen specificity is unknown.

With 60 Vbeta and 13 Jbeta primers, the PCR was carried out. Method: immunoSEQ multiplex PCR; TCRdb's copy keeps in-frame clones and lacks some. Here the sample spans around 130,000 clones, around 80% being singletons. Study-wide points: When analyzed later, a missense DCLRE1C variant was found to be linked to TCR beta V- and J-gene trimming. Most TCR sequences were uncommon, yet certain public TCRs appeared in many donors. The authors enumerated over 150 TCR beta chains as linked to cytomegalovirus.

The origin of this receptor is a woman aged 50 to 60 in good health and CMV-seronegative. The sequenced material came from PBMCs. This chain connects TRBV25-1 to TRBJ2-3; 13 bases line up with TRBD2. The CDR3 region is CASIGLAGVPATDTQYF. In nucleotides, the CDR3 is TGTGCCAGCATTGGACTAGCGGGAGTCCCAGCCACAGATACGCAGTATTTT.